Listed below are T cell receptor beta chains from one sample, sequenced in a study of cytomegalovirus exposure and HLA in healthy donors. Sequencing used immunoSEQ multiplex PCR; TCRdb keeps in-frame clones, though not all of them. Altogether about 82,000 clones are present, around 70% being singletons, with the ten largest covering more than 8%. Sequenced material: PBMCs. These receptor sequences come from a man aged 35 to 55 in good health and CMV-seropositive. CDR3s include the opening cysteine and the closing phenylalanine or tryptophan. The order of the fields is D gene, V gene, J gene, clone size, CDR3 DNA, CDR3 protein. A D gene is named only where the DNA matches it firmly. Size values are once, few and many counts, or a class for expanded clones, and some rows have none.

.	TRBV5-1	TRBJ2-3	.	TGCGCCAGCAGCTTTCAGGGATATTCCACAGATACGCAGTATTTT	CASSFQGYSTDTQYF
TRBD2	TRBV28	TRBJ2-3	.	TGTGCCACGGGACTAGCGGGGGACACTAGCATGGGTACAGATACGCAGTATTTT	CATGLAGDTSMGTDTQYF
.	TRBV9	TRBJ1-3	once	TGTGCCAGCAGCGTAGACGTAGGAGACTCTGGAAACACCATATATTTT	CASSVDVGDSGNTIYF
TRBD1	TRBV7-8	TRBJ1-1	.	TGTGCCAGCAGCCTAACCTCGGACAGGGAAACTGAAGCTTTCTTT	CASSLTSDRETEAFF
.	TRBV18	TRBJ2-1	.	TGTGCCAGCTCACCTCCTACAGGGTTGGTTGAGCAGTTCTTC	CASSPPTGLVEQFF
TRBD2	TRBV10-2	TRBJ2-2	.	TGCGCCAGCAGGGAGGGACTAGCGGAATCCGGGGAGCTGTTTTTT	CASREGLAESGELFF
TRBD1	TRBV5-1	TRBJ1-1	.	TGCGCCAGCAGCTTGGGGGTGGTGGCAGGGGGCACTGAAGCTTTCTTT	CASSLGVVAGGTEAFF
.	TRBV19	TRBJ1-6	few	TGTGCCAGTAGTTCCCAGGCCCCACAGGATTCACCCCTCCACTTT	CASSSQAPQDSPLHF
.	TRBV6-1	TRBJ2-3	.	TGTGCCAGCAGTGTGCAGACTACGAACACAGATACGCAGTATTTT	CASSVQTTNTDTQYF
.	TRBV15	TRBJ1-1	few	TGTGCCACCAGCAGAGACCCGGAGACTGAAGCTTTCTTT	CATSRDPETEAFF
.	TRBV7-2	TRBJ1-1	few	TGTGCCAGCAGGGTTACGATGACAGGGAACACTGAAGCTTTCTTT	CASRVTMTGNTEAFF
TRBD1	TRBV28	TRBJ2-7	.	TGTGCCAGCAGACCGACAGGGGAATACGAGCAGTACTTC	CASRPTGEYEQYF
.	TRBV25-1	TRBJ1-2	.	TGTGCCAGCAGTGACAGGCAGGGCCACTATGGCTACACCTTC	CASSDRQGHYGYTF
.	TRBV6-4	TRBJ2-7	.	TGTGCCAAACCTCCCTCCGGGACTGGCTACGAGCAGTACTTC	CAKPPSGTGYEQYF
.	TRBV7-9	TRBJ1-1	.	TGTTCCAGCAGCTACAGGGACACTGAAGCTTTCTTT	CSSSYRDTEAFF
TRBD2	TRBV7-3	TRBJ2-3	once	TGTGCCAGCAGCCAGGGACTAGCGCCTAGCACAGATACGCAGTATTTT	CASSQGLAPSTDTQYF
.	TRBV28	TRBJ2-1	.	TGTGCCAGCAGTTTCAGGCAGGGATCCTACAATGAGCAGTTCTTC	CASSFRQGSYNEQFF
TRBD1	TRBV30	TRBJ2-7	.	TGTGCCGGGAAGGTGGGACAGGGCCCCTACGAGCAGTACTTC	CAGKVGQGPYEQYF
TRBD1	TRBV25-1	TRBJ2-7	.	TGTGCCAGCAGTAAAAAGGGACAGGGGATCTACGAGCAGTACTTC	CASSKKGQGIYEQYF
.	TRBV7-9	TRBJ1-6	.	TGTGCCAGCAGCTTATCGCAGGGGTGGTCACCCCTCCACTTT	CASSLSQGWSPLHF
.	TRBV5-6	TRBJ2-1	.	TGTGCCAGCAGCTTAGATTTCAGTGGGCAGTTCTTC	CASSLDFSGQFF
.	TRBV19	TRBJ2-5	.	TGTGCCAGTAGTCCTAGCAAGGAGACCCAGTACTTC	CASSPSKETQYF
TRBD1	TRBV25-1	TRBJ2-7	.	TGTGCCAGCAGTGAAAGGACGGACAGGGAGTACTTC	CASSERTDREYF
TRBD1	TRBV28	TRBJ1-2	.	TGTGCCAGCAGCCAAACCCGGGACAGGGTACCAGCTAACTATGGCTACACCTTC	CASSQTRDRVPANYGYTF
.	TRBV7-9	TRBJ2-1	.	TGTGCCAGCAGCTCCCTCCGGCCGGGAGAGTACAATGAGCAGTTCTTC	CASSSLRPGEYNEQFF
TRBD1	TRBV11-2	TRBJ2-7	.	TGTGCCAGCAGCTTACAGGGGGCGAACGAGCAGTACTTC	CASSLQGANEQYF
.	TRBV9	TRBJ2-5	.	TGTGCCAGCAGCGTAGACGAGGGATTACAAGAGACCCAGTACTTC	CASSVDEGLQETQYF
TRBD1	TRBV27	TRBJ1-1	many	TGTGCCAGCAGTTTAGTCACAGGGGGGAACACTGAAGCTTTCTTT	CASSLVTGGNTEAFF
.	TRBV19	TRBJ2-1	.	TGTGCCAGTAGAAACCGGGACATCACGTTCTTC	CASRNRDITFF
TRBD2	TRBV10-1	TRBJ2-7	once	TGCGCCAGCAGCGCAGGAATAGCGGGGGACTCCTACGAGCAGTACTTC	CASSAGIAGDSYEQYF
TRBD1	TRBV7-6	TRBJ1-4	.	TGTGCCAGCAGGGGAATCAGGGGGCGGACTAATGAAAAACTGTTTTTT	CASRGIRGRTNEKLFF
.	TRBV2	TRBJ1-2	few	TGTGCCAGCAGTGAAGCGCCGGGGAGAGGAGGTGGCTACACCTTC	CASSEAPGRGGGYTF
.	TRBV12-5	TRBJ2-5	.	TGTGCTAGTGCCAAGACAGGCCAAGAGACCCAGTACTTC	CASAKTGQETQYF
TRBD2	TRBV9	TRBJ2-1	.	TGTGCCAGCATGCGTAGTCTAGCGGGGGGGGATGAGCAGTTCTTC	CASMRSLAGGDEQFF
.	TRBV5-6	TRBJ1-1	.	TGTGCCAGCAGCTTTTTACCGACTATGGGCACTGAAGCTTTCTTT	CASSFLPTMGTEAFF
TRBD1	TRBV30	TRBJ1-6	.	TGTGCCTGGAGTCTCGGGGACAGGGATAATTCACCCCTCCACTTT	CAWSLGDRDNSPLHF
TRBD2	TRBV6-5	TRBJ2-5	.	TGTGCCAGCAGTGGACTAGCGGAACAAGAGACCCAGTACTTC	CASSGLAEQETQYF
TRBD1	TRBV27	TRBJ2-7	few	TGTGCCAGCACTTCACAGGGGGCAAGCGCCGAGCAGTACTTC	CASTSQGASAEQYF
TRBD2	TRBV27	TRBJ2-3	.	TGTGCCAGCTATAGCGGGGGCACAGATACGCAGTATTTT	CASYSGGTDTQYF
.	TRBV11-2	TRBJ2-2	.	TGTGCCAGCAGCCAACAGGGAGGGTACACCGGGGAGCTGTTTTTT	CASSQQGGYTGELFF
.	TRBV16	TRBJ1-5	.	TGTGCCAGCAGCCAATCGGACTCAAATCAGCCCCAGCATTTT	CASSQSDSNQPQHF
.	TRBV4-1	TRBJ1-5	.	TGCGCCAGCAGCCCGGGGGAGGGGGGAGAGCCCCAGCATTTT	CASSPGEGGEPQHF
.	TRBV5-8	TRBJ1-5	.	TGTGCCAGCAGCTCCATAAGGGGTCGGAATCAGCCCCAGCATTTT	CASSSIRGRNQPQHF
.	TRBV5-1	TRBJ1-1	.	TGCGCCAGCGCCCCTTACAGGGAAGGGACTGAAGCTTTCTTT	CASAPYREGTEAFF
.	TRBV27	TRBJ2-3	few	TGTGCCAGCAGTTTGGGGATGGGCCGGGGATCAGATACGCAGTATTTT	CASSLGMGRGSDTQYF
TRBD1	TRBV7-2	TRBJ2-3	.	TGTGCCAGCAGCGCCCCGGGACAGGGCATAGATACGCAGTATTTT	CASSAPGQGIDTQYF
.	TRBV5-6	TRBJ1-2	few	TGTGCCAGCAGCTTGGGTGGGGGGGGCCATGGAAGTGGCTACACCTTC	CASSLGGGGHGSGYTF
.	TRBV9	TRBJ2-1	.	TGTGCCAGCAGCGTAGGATCGCGAGGGATGGGCGGGACCTCAAGAAGTGAGCAGTTCTTC	CASSVGSRGMGGTSRSEQFF
TRBD2	TRBV28	TRBJ2-7	.	TGTGCCAGCTTGACTAGCGGGTCCTACGAGCAGTACTTC	CASLTSGSYEQYF
TRBD1	TRBV2	TRBJ2-7	.	TGTGCCAGCAGAGTAGGGGGCGAGGGCTACGAGCAGTACTTC	CASRVGGEGYEQYF
TRBD2	TRBV7-2	TRBJ2-1	.	TGTGCCAGCAGCTTAGTGGGTAGCGGGGGGCCTCGGGAGCAGTTCTTC	CASSLVGSGGPREQFF
TRBD2	TRBV2	TRBJ2-3	.	TGTGCCACCCTCGGACTAGGGTACACAGATACGCAGTATTTT	CATLGLGYTDTQYF
TRBD2	TRBV4-1	TRBJ2-5	.	TGCGCCAGCAGCCCAGGGACTAGCGGGGGCTTGGAGACCCAGTACTTC	CASSPGTSGGLETQYF
.	TRBV5-6	TRBJ1-6	once	TGTGCCAGCAGCTTGCAGGGGAGTAGTTCACCCCTCCACTTT	CASSLQGSSSPLHF
TRBD2	TRBV19	TRBJ2-3	.	TGTGCCAGTAGTTCGGGACTAGCGGGCACCACAGATACGCAGTATTTT	CASSSGLAGTTDTQYF